The next 31 T cell receptor beta chains were all read from a single sample in a study of lymphopenia after photon versus proton radiotherapy. The repertoire was sequenced with immunoSEQ multiplex PCR; TCRdb's copy has only in-frame clones and lacks some. Counted here are 55,000 to 70,000 clones, 85% to 95% occurring once; the ten biggest clones make up about 2.2%. This specimen consisted of peripheral blood, obtained from a patient treated with photon-based radiotherapy. These receptors were taken from a woman aged 40 to 55 with cholangiocarcinoma.

The CDR3 coding sequence is TGTGCCAGCAGCCCCCTGCAGGGAGGTGAAGCTTTCTTT. Amino acids: CASSPLQGGEAFF. The chain combines TRBV5-4 with TRBJ1-1; tentatively, D is TRBD1 (5 bases). The V end was cut by 4 bases, the J end by 7 bases, with 14 bases between. CDR3 length: 13 amino acids. Germline assignment: CDR1 SGHNT and CDR2 YYREEE (reference sequence).

The chain employs TRBV14 and TRBJ2-7; 9 bases match TRBD1. Trimming cost V 1 base and J 3 bases; bases outside gene matches: 4. Looked up from germline, CDR1 is SGHDN and CDR2 is FVKESK. The CDR3 sequence is 15 residues long. CDR3: CASSQVGQGNYEQYF. DNA for the CDR3: TGTGCCAGCAGCCAAGTCGGACAGGGGAACTACGAGCAGTACTTC.

The V and J genes are TRBV5-4 and TRBJ1-1; TRBD1 matches at 7 bases. V lost 2 bases to trimming and J lost 4 bases; unmatched junction nucleotides: 2. Germline CDR1 and CDR2: SGHNT and YYREEE (reference sequence). The CDR3 is made up of 13 amino acids. The chain's CDR3 is CASSLQGPTEAFF. The CDR3 DNA follows: TGTGCCAGCAGCTTACAGGGGCCCACTGAAGCTTTCTTT.

This chain links TRBV19 with TRBJ2-7; 9 bases line up with TRBD1. Trimming took 10 bases from V and 4 from J; bases not matched to a gene: 14. The CDR3 has 15 amino acids. The germline gives CDR1 LNHDA, CDR2 SQIVND (reference sequence). CDR3 nucleotide sequence: TGTGCCACCAAGGCCCTGACAGGGGGTAATTACGAGCAGTACTTC. Encoded protein: CATKALTGGNYEQYF. Together with reference TRBV19 and TRBJ2-7, the CDR3 gives the full variable domain: DGGITQSPKYLFRKEGQNVTLSCEQNLNHDAMYWYRQDPGQGLRLIYYSQIVNDFQKGDIAEGYSVSREKKESFPLTVTSAQKNPTAFYLCATKALTGGNYEQYFGPGTRLTVT.

V usage is TRBV7-2 and J usage is TRBJ1-1; 7 nucleotides line up with TRBD1. The germline V gene has CDR1 SGHTA and CDR2 FQGNSA. The trim removed 5 bases at V and 4 bases at J, leaving 4 bases unmatched. CDR3 length: 13 residues. CDR3 DNA sequence: TGTGCCAGCAGCCCACAGGGGAGCACTGAAGCTTTCTTT. Its translation: CASSPQGSTEAFF.

The chain carries TRBV30 and TRBJ1-1; D call uncertain. Germline V gene lookup returns CDR1 GTSNPN and CDR2 SVGIG (reference sequence). The V end was cut by 4 bases, the J end by 3 bases, with 15 bases between. The CDR3 length is 14 residues. The CDR3 region is CAWMKWQADTEAFF. The CDR3 nucleotides read TGTGCCTGGATGAAGTGGCAGGCGGACACTGAAGCTTTCTTT.

This sequence joins TRBV5-1 and TRBJ1-6; 7 nucleotides align to TRBD1. CDR1 SGHRS and CDR2 YFSETQ come from the germline V gene. J gave up 5 bases and V 1 base, and 6 bases lay outside the gene matches. The CDR3 consists of 16 residues. In nucleotides, the CDR3 is TGCGCCAGCAGCTTGACGCCGACAGGGAATAATTCACCCCTCCACTTT. It is translated as CASSLTPTGNNSPLHF.

The V call is TRBV30, the J call TRBJ1-3; possible D gene TRBD1, 6 bases. CDR1 and CDR2 from the germline V gene are GTSNPN and SVGIG (reference sequence). V lost 0 bases and J lost 6, with 12 bases in between. The CDR3 spans 14 residues. The CDR3: CAWSVGGAENTIYF. The CDR3 DNA follows: TGTGCCTGGAGTGTAGGGGGGGCGGAAAACACCATATATTTT.

The chain combines TRBV28 with TRBJ2-2; 11 positions match TRBD2. Germline V gives CDR1 MDHEN, CDR2 SYDVKM. The CDR3 runs 15 residues. V trimming: 8 bases; J trimming: 7 bases; junction bases outside the gene matches: 9. The CDR3 nucleotides are TGTGCCAGCGGCCGAGTAGCGGGAGGGGTCGGGGAGCTGTTTTTT. The encoded protein is CASGRVAGGVGELFF.

The chain combines TRBV15 with TRBJ2-7; D possibly corresponds to TRBD1 (5 bases). There are 15 residues in the CDR3. CDR1 is LNHNV, CDR2 YYDKDF, per germline (reference sequence). Between the trimmed V and J ends, which lost 0 bases and 2 bases, there was a span of 11 bases. The CDR3 DNA sequence: TGTGCCACCAGCAGAGATTGGGGCATAGCCTACGAGCAGTACTTC. Protein product: CATSRDWGIAYEQYF.

The CDR3 DNA is TGTGCCAGTAGCGGACAGTATAGCAATCAGCCCCAGCATTTT. It codes for CASSGQYSNQPQHF. This chain connects TRBV6-1 to TRBJ1-5; tentatively, D is TRBD1 (6 bases). V was pared by 9 bases and J by 0 bases, with 12 bases between. This CDR3 region has 14 residues. CDR1 MNHNS and CDR2 SASEGT come from the germline V gene.

The chain uses TRBV28 and TRBJ1-2, with 7 bases fitting TRBD1. V was clipped by 7 bases and J by 4 bases; unmatched bases: 9. There are 14 residues in the CDR3. Per the germline V gene, CDR1 is MDHEN and CDR2 is SYDVKM. CDR3 residues: CASTRQGLGYGYTF. The CDR3 DNA is TGTGCCAGCACCAGACAGGGTTTGGGCTATGGCTACACCTTC.

The chain has TRBV27 and TRBJ2-1, with 9 bases that match TRBD2. Germline V gene lookup returns CDR1 MNHEY and CDR2 SMNVEV (reference sequence). J lost 6 bases, V lost 6 bases, and 9 bases had no gene match. The CDR3 totals 15 residues. The CDR3 region is CASSDRLAGRNEQFF. In DNA form, the CDR3 reads TGTGCCAGCAGCGACAGGCTAGCGGGACGCAATGAGCAGTTCTTC.

This clone was seen a few times. This chain joins TRBV5-1 and TRBJ1-2; perhaps TRBD1 as D (5 bases). Trimming took 4 bases from V and 7 from J, leaving 14 bases between them. CDR1 is SGHRS, CDR2 YFSETQ, per germline. The CDR3 totals 13 residues. CDR3 coding DNA: TGCGCCAGCAGCCCTACAGGTCTAGGTGGCTACACCTTC. This sequence encodes CASSPTGLGGYTF.

V usage is TRBV11-2 and J usage is TRBJ2-2, with unresolved D. V was trimmed by 0 bases and J by 5 bases, leaving 1 base between them. The V gene's germline CDR1 is SGHAT and CDR2 FQNNGV. This CDR3 has 12 amino acids. The CDR3 region is CASSLETGELFF. The CDR3 DNA sequence: TGTGCCAGCAGCTTAGAAACCGGGGAGCTGTTTTTT.

This clone was detected only once. The chain is built from TRBV12-5 and TRBJ2-7; 14 bases match TRBD2. In germline, CDR1 is LGHNT, CDR2 FRNRAP. V was clipped by 2 bases and J by 0 bases; unmatched bases: 9. CDR3 size: 19 residues. CDR3 residues: CASGLQQGTSGRFSYEQYF. DNA for the CDR3: TGTGCTAGTGGTTTGCAACAAGGGACTAGCGGGAGATTCTCCTACGAGCAGTACTTC.

The CDR3 reads CASTGGNGYTF. CDR3 in DNA: TGTGCCAGTACCGGAGGGAATGGCTACACCTTC. This chain links TRBV25-1 with TRBJ1-2; D is undetermined. This CDR3 spans 11 amino acids. CDR1 and CDR2 (germline): MGHDK, SYGVNS. Deletions cut 9 bases from V and 6 bases from J, with 11 bases between.

This chain links TRBV28 with TRBJ2-2; D gene ambiguous. The CDR3 spans 16 residues. V was shortened by 6 bases and J by 1 base, with 15 bases between the two germline ends. The germline gives CDR1 MDHEN, CDR2 SYDVKM. The CDR3, as DNA: TGTGCCAGCAGCCCCCGCAGTTTAGGGAACACCGGGGAGCTGTTTTTT. It codes for CASSPRSLGNTGELFF.

The V gene is TRBV27, the J gene TRBJ1-1; the match to TRBD1 covers 8 bases. Germline V gene data show CDR1 as MNHEY and CDR2 as SMNVEV (reference sequence). The trim removed 0 bases at V and 1 base at J, leaving 1 base unmatched. There are 15 residues in the CDR3. The DNA for the CDR3 is TGTGCCAGCAGTTTATCGACAGGGGCGAACACTGAAGCTTTCTTT. Protein: CASSLSTGANTEAFF.

The chain joins TRBV19 to TRBJ1-2, with 8 nucleotides matching TRBD1. This CDR3 is 13 amino acids long. From germline, CDR1 is LNHDA and CDR2 SQIVND (reference sequence). V was pared by 4 bases and J by 5 bases, with 3 bases of the junction left unmatched. The CDR3 DNA reads TGTGCCAGTAGTAGAGGACAGGGTTATGGCTACACCTTC. Translated, it gives CASSRGQGYGYTF.

The rearrangement links TRBV18 to TRBJ2-1; 9 bases map to TRBD2. J was trimmed by 6 bases and V by 1 base; bases with no gene match: 7. The V gene's germline CDR1 is KGHSH and CDR2 LQKENI. The CDR3 runs to 16 residues. CDR3 sequence: CASSPLGSGGVNEQFF. CDR3 in DNA: TGTGCCAGCTCACCACTGGGTAGCGGGGGTGTCAATGAGCAGTTCTTC.

J is TRBJ1-1 and V is TRBV6-5; TRBD1 matches 7 bases. The V gene end was trimmed by 6 bases and the J gene end by 3 bases; junction bases not matched to a gene: 7. This CDR3 contains 14 residues. Germline values: CDR1 MNHEY, CDR2 SVGAGI. The CDR3 sequence is CASRTQGSHTEAFF. In DNA, the CDR3 is TGTGCCAGCAGGACACAGGGGTCCCACACTGAAGCTTTCTTT.

The rearrangement joins TRBV5-1 to TRBJ1-2; D is perhaps TRBD1 (5 bases). The CDR3 has 16 residues. CDR1 and CDR2 from the germline V gene are SGHRS and YFSETQ. V gave up 0 bases and J gave up 1 base, with 13 bases separating them. CDR3 coding DNA: TGCGCCAGCAGCTTGGGGGAGACAGTCCATAACTATGGCTACACCTTC. It is translated as CASSLGETVHNYGYTF.

The gene calls are TRBV27 and TRBJ2-5, with D perhaps matching TRBD1 (5 bases). CDR3 size: 14 residues. Germline loops: CDR1 MNHEY, CDR2 SMNVEV (reference sequence). V was cut by 2 bases and J by 2 bases, with 9 bases left in between. CDR3 sequence reads: CASSLTGYQETQYF. The CDR3 DNA sequence: TGTGCCAGCAGTTTAACAGGATATCAAGAGACCCAGTACTTC.

The rearrangement links TRBV7-9 to TRBJ2-7, with 7 bases identical to TRBD1. Germline CDR1 reads SEHNR; CDR2 reads FQNEAQ (reference sequence). Unmatched junction bases numbered 9, after V lost 5 bases and J lost 5 bases. The CDR3 totals 14 residues. DNA of the CDR3: TGTGCCAGCAGCCCGACAGGGTTAGTAAACGAGCAGTACTTC. As protein: CASSPTGLVNEQYF.

The chain uses TRBV19 and TRBJ1-4; D remains unclear. Between the trimmed V and J ends, which lost 7 bases and 0 bases, there was a span of 12 bases. Germline CDR1 reads LNHDA; CDR2 reads SQIVND (reference sequence). This CDR3 is built from 15 residues. The CDR3 sequence is CASIQSGATNEKLFF. The CDR3 coding sequence is TGTGCCAGTATCCAGTCTGGAGCAACTAATGAAAAACTGTTTTTT.

With respect to this clone: One end of the junction varies from germline; a read error may be responsible. The chain has TRBV7-7 and TRBJ2-5, with D hard to call. Germline-derived CDR1 and CDR2 are SSHAT and FNYEAQ (reference sequence). This CDR3 is 14 amino acids long. The CDR3 loop is CASSLEGLGETQYF. CDR3 in DNA: TGTGCTAGCAGCTTAGAAGGTTTAGGAGAGACCCAGTACTTC.

The J gene is TRBJ1-2, the V gene TRBV7-3, with 12 bases that match TRBD1. V trimming: 5 bases; J trimming: 8 bases; junction bases outside the gene matches: 15. Germline CDR1 SGHTA, CDR2 FQGTGA. There are 17 residues in the CDR3. The DNA of the CDR3 is TGTGCCAGCAGCCTGACCGGGACAGGGGGCGAAAAGAAGGGCTACACCTTC. Translating it yields CASSLTGTGGEKKGYTF.

The CDR3 region has the DNA TGTGCCAGCAGTGACCCAGTGGGAAGCAATGAGCAGTTCTTC. It translates to CASSDPVGSNEQFF. V gene TRBV2 combines with J gene TRBJ2-1; D uncertain. The CDR3 length is 14 residues. The V end lost 3 bases, the J end lost 6 bases, and 12 bases lay between the germline ends. The germline V gene has CDR1 SNHLY and CDR2 FYNNEI.

This clone appeared once. CDR3 sequence: CASSGGSGIRNEQFF. The CDR3 DNA reads TGTGCCAGCAGTGGGGGTAGCGGGATTCGGAATGAGCAGTTCTTC. The chain couples TRBV2 to TRBJ2-1, with 8 nucleotides matching TRBD2. The germline V gene has CDR1 SNHLY and CDR2 FYNNEI. The CDR3 totals 15 residues. V dropped 4 bases and J dropped 7; count of bases not matched to a gene: 9.

The rearrangement joins TRBV28 to TRBJ1-1; no clear D gene. CDR3 length equals 12 residues. In germline, CDR1 is MDHEN, CDR2 SYDVKM. V was shortened by 3 bases and J by 7 bases, with 9 bases between the two germline ends. The CDR3, as DNA: TGTGCCAGCAGTTTGAGTTATAATGAAGCTTTCTTT. This encodes CASSLSYNEAFF. The variable domain in full, with the rest retrieved from reference TRBV28 and TRBJ1-1, is DVKVTQSSRYLVKRTGEKVFLECVQDMDHENMFWYRQDPGLGLRLIYFSYDVKMKEKGDIPEGYSVSREKKERFSLILESASTNQTSMYLCASSLSYNEAFFGQGTRLTVV.